What follows describes a single T cell receptor (beta chain). The antigen remains undetermined. Assay: immunoSEQ multiplex PCR; the TCRdb copy retains only in-frame clones and omits some. The sample shows approximately 180,000 clones, approximately 90% of them seen only once. The CDR3 covers 15 residues. Germline V gene sequence: CDR1 SGHRS, CDR2 YFSETQ. Trimming took 0 bases from V and 3 from J, leaving 12 bases between them. The sample comes from a study of T cell responses to AZD1222 COVID-19 vaccine. Study results and limitations: Per reports, nearly half of all spike-specific TCRs target regions that are unmutated in variants. Among vaccine-associated CD4 TCRs, coverage spanned spike, with dominance at 160-218 and 743-854. The study identified only six AZD1222 recipients as seropositive at baseline.

The sequence was obtained from an adult in good health. This material consisted of peripheral blood, taken on day 0 of AZD1222 vaccination. The genes are TRBV5-1 and TRBJ1-2, with no clear D. The CDR3 here is CASSLAEGADYGYTF. The CDR3 DNA reads as TGCGCCAGCAGCTTGGCCGAGGGAGCGGACTATGGCTACACCTTC. Variable domain in full (rest from reference TRBV5-1 and TRBJ1-2): KAGVTQTPRYLIKTRGQQVTLSCSPISGHRSVSWYQQTPGQGLQFLFEYFSETQRNKGNFPGRFSGRQFSNSRSEMNVSTLELGDSALYLCASSLAEGADYGYTFGSGTRLTVV.